The 17 T cell receptor beta chains below come from one sample, sequenced in a study of blood T cell repertoires in COVID-19 (dated by TCRdb to about 2020). The method behind the library was the immunoSEQ multiplex PCR assay. Drawn from immuneACCESS, this table holds only the in-frame rearrangements with V and J called that TCRdb kept. Clones are partly lost; checked studies trace under half to an unresolved V gene and leave the rest unexplained. This sample is represented by 150,000 to 200,000 clones; approximately 81% of them were singletons. Around 13% of the sample is in the top ten clones. Sequences were obtained from peripheral blood. The receptor set was obtained from a woman in her sixties or seventies with COVID-19, enrolled during active disease.

This clone was counted only a few times. This sequence joins TRBV18 and TRBJ1-5; 10 bases are shared with TRBD1. CDR3 size: 17 residues. The germline gives CDR1 KGHSH, CDR2 LQKENI. V dropped 3 bases and J dropped 2; count of bases not matched to a gene: 7. CDR3 loop: CASSPGTGDFGNQPQHF. The CDR3 DNA reads as TGTGCCAGCTCACCCGGGACAGGGGATTTCGGCAATCAGCCCCAGCATTTT.

This chain connects TRBV5-1 to TRBJ1-2, with 9 bases matching TRBD1. The germline V gene encodes CDR1 SGHRS and CDR2 YFSETQ. This CDR3 is 14 amino acids long. V gave up 4 bases and J gave up 8 bases; unmatched junction bases: 9. The CDR3 bases are TGCGCCAGCAGCGGGGGGACAGGGAATGAAGGCTACACCTTC. It codes for CASSGGTGNEGYTF.

V and J are TRBV4-2 and TRBJ2-3; TRBD2 might be the D (6 bases). V was trimmed by 3 bases and J by 2 bases, leaving 15 bases between them. The germline V gene encodes CDR1 LGHNA and CDR2 YNFKEQ. CDR3 length: 16 residues. CDR3 DNA: TGTGCCAGCAGCCAGCAATTGACTAGTGACACAGATACGCAGTATTTT. It translates to CASSQQLTSDTDTQYF.

The genes are TRBV30 and TRBJ2-1; D remains ambiguous. Trimming took off 0 bases at V and 7 bases at J, with 4 bases between the two ends. The germline gives CDR1 GTSNPN, CDR2 SVGIG (reference sequence). This CDR3 region has 11 residues. The CDR3 DNA sequence: TGTGCCTGGAGTGTCTCGAATGAGCAGTTCTTC. Translating it yields CAWSVSNEQFF.

V gene TRBV29-1 combines with J gene TRBJ2-1; TRBD2 might be the D (5 bases). The CDR3 covers 13 residues. CDR1 SQVTM and CDR2 ANQGSEA come from the germline V gene. V lost 1 base, J lost 8 bases, and 12 bases lay in between. The CDR3 bases are TGCAGCGTTGAAGCGCTAGCTAAGGATGAGCAGTTCTTC. Its translation: CSVEALAKDEQFF.

This chain connects TRBV6-5 to TRBJ2-1; 11 bases map to TRBD2. Unmatched junction bases numbered 8, after V lost 6 bases and J lost 10 bases. CDR3 size: 14 residues. Germline CDR1 reads MNHEY; CDR2 reads SVGAGI. The CDR3 nucleotides read TGTGCCAGCAGAACTAGCGGGGGATTGGGGGAGCAGTTCTTC. The encoded protein is CASRTSGGLGEQFF.

This rearrangement joins TRBV30 to TRBJ2-5; 11 nucleotides match TRBD2. The germline gives CDR1 GTSNPN, CDR2 SVGIG (reference sequence). V trimming: 1 base; J trimming: 0 bases; junction bases outside the gene matches: 4. The CDR3 has 16 residues. This CDR3 is CAWSAASGGYQETQYF. The CDR3 DNA reads as TGTGCCTGGAGTGCGGCTAGCGGGGGGTACCAAGAGACCCAGTACTTC.

The chain links TRBV5-8 to TRBJ2-2; 7 nucleotides align to TRBD1. Trimming took 6 bases from V and 4 from J; bases not matched to a gene: 9. The CDR3 loop spans 15 amino acids. CDR1 is SGHTS and CDR2 is YDEGEE in the germline V gene. CDR3 bases: TGTGCCAGCACCCACCTACAGGGGAGCACCGGGGAGCTGTTTTTT. This codes for CASTHLQGSTGELFF. Together with reference TRBV5-8 and TRBJ2-2, the CDR3 gives the full variable domain: EAGVTQSPTHLIKTRGQQATLRCSPISGHTSVYWYQQALGLGLQFLLWYDEGEERNRGNFPPRFSGRQFPNYSSELNVNALELEDSALYLCASTHLQGSTGELFFGEGSRLTVL.

The chain employs TRBV6-5 and TRBJ2-7, with D maybe TRBD1 (5 bases). The CDR3 contains 14 residues. Trimming stripped 0 bases from V and 4 bases from J, with 10 bases between. From germline, CDR1 is MNHEY and CDR2 SVGAGI. The CDR3 DNA reads TGTGCCAGCAGTTACTCGCGAGGACAATACGAGCAGTACGTC. Residues: CASSYSRGQYEQYV.

The rearrangement uses TRBV5-1 and TRBJ1-1; possibly TRBD1 for D (5 bases). This CDR3 spans 13 amino acids. Germline lookup yields CDR1 SGHRS and CDR2 YFSETQ. The V end was cut by 5 bases, the J end by 1 base, with 9 bases between. CDR3 nucleotides: TGCGCCAGCAGGGAGGGGTGGAACACTGAAGCTTTCTTT. This sequence encodes CASREGWNTEAFF.

V and J are TRBV18 and TRBJ1-2, with TRBD1 as a possible D gene (5 bases). Trimming cost V 2 bases and J 0 bases, with 10 bases left between them. Germline assignment: CDR1 KGHSH and CDR2 LQKENI. The CDR3 is made up of 15 amino acids. CDR3 amino acids: CASSPSGGPNYGYTF. CDR3 DNA sequence: TGTGCCAGCTCACCATCGGGGGGTCCTAACTATGGCTACACCTTC. The full variable domain, in which reference TRBV18 and TRBJ1-2 provide the parts outside the CDR3, is NAGVMQNPRHLVRRRGQEARLRCSPMKGHSHVYWYRQLPEEGLKFMVYLQKENIIDESGMPKERFSAEFPKEGPSILRIQQVVRGDSAAYFCASSPSGGPNYGYTFGSGTRLTVV.

The chain recombines TRBV10-3 with TRBJ2-1, with TRBD2 matching over 11 bases. J gave up 8 bases and V 7 bases, and 10 bases lay outside the gene matches. The CDR3 is made up of 15 amino acids. Germline CDR1 reads ENHRY; CDR2 reads SYGVKD. Here the CDR3 reads CAINLAGGSIDEQFF. CDR3 DNA sequence: TGTGCCATCAATCTAGCGGGGGGCAGTATTGATGAGCAGTTCTTC.

This clone was picked up one time. The V gene is TRBV29-1, the J gene TRBJ2-3; TRBD1 might be the D (6 bases). Between the trimmed V and J ends, which lost 3 bases and 7 bases, there was a span of 8 bases. Per germline, CDR1 SQVTM and CDR2 ANQGSEA. This CDR3 has 11 amino acids. CDR3 in amino acids: CSVEDRNTQYF. The CDR3 DNA reads as TGCAGCGTTGAGGACAGAAATACGCAGTATTTT.

This chain connects TRBV24-1 to TRBJ2-7, with 7 bases aligning to TRBD1. The CDR3 spans 13 residues. Germline loops: CDR1 KGHDR, CDR2 SFDVKD. V shed 11 bases, J shed 1 base, and the junction held 7 bases outside the gene matches. The CDR3 DNA follows: TGTGCCATTCCGACAGGGCCTTCCTACGAGCAGTACGTC. Protein: CAIPTGPSYEQYV.

V is TRBV27 and J is TRBJ2-7; 13 bases fit TRBD2. V shed 2 bases, J shed 5 bases, and the junction held 3 bases outside the gene matches. Germline V gives CDR1 MNHEY, CDR2 SMNVEV (reference sequence). The CDR3 has 15 residues. The CDR3 DNA is TGTGCCAGCAGTTTACGGACTAGCGGGAGCCACGAGCAGTACTTC. This translates into CASSLRTSGSHEQYF.

This chain uses TRBV6-5 with TRBJ1-6; no definite D call. The V and J ends lost 4 bases and 8 bases respectively, with 6 bases between them. The CDR3 spans 12 residues. Germline CDR1 reads MNHEY; CDR2 reads SVGAGI. CDR3: CASSLIDSPLHF. The DNA of the CDR3 is TGTGCCAGCAGTTTGATAGATTCACCCCTCCACTTT.

The V gene is TRBV5-6, the J gene TRBJ1-2; TRBD1 might be the D (6 bases). The germline CDR1 and CDR2 sequences are SGHDT and YYEEEE. Trimming cost V 5 bases and J 8 bases, with 16 bases left between them. The CDR3 runs 13 residues. CDR3 in DNA: TGTGCCAGCAGGAGTTCACAGGGTAGGGGCTACACCTTC. This gives the protein CASRSSQGRGYTF.